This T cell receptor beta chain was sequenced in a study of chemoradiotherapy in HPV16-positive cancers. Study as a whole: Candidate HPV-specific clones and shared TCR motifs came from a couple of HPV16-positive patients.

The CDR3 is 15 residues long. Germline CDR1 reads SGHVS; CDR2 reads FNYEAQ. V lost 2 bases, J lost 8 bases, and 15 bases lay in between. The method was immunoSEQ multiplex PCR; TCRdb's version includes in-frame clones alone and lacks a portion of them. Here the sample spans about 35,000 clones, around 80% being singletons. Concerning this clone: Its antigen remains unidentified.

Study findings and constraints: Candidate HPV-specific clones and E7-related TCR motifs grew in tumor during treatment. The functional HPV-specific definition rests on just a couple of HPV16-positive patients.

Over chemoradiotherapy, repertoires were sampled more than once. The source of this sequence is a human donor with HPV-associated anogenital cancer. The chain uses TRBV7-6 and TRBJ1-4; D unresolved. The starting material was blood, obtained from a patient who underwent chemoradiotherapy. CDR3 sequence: CASSLLVGRTEKLFF. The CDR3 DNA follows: TGTGCCAGCAGCTTATTAGTCGGACGAACCGAAAAACTGTTTTTT.